Below, 22 T cell receptor beta chains from the same sample are listed, as sequenced in a study of T cell responses to AZD1222 COVID-19 vaccine. The table came from immunoSEQ multiplex PCR; TCRdb's copy has only in-frame clones and leaves some out. The sample has roughly 150,000 clones; around nine tenths are singletons. Here the sequenced sample was peripheral blood, taken on day 0 of AZD1222 vaccination. The receptors come from an adult in good health.

The chain uses TRBV27 and TRBJ1-2, with 8 bases lining up with TRBD1. Germline V gene sequence: CDR1 MNHEY, CDR2 SMNVEV (reference sequence). CDR3 size: 14 residues. V lost 4 bases, J lost 5 bases, and 6 bases stayed unmatched. CDR3 bases: TGTGCCAGCAGTTCTGGACAGGGTCTGTATGGCTACACCTTC. This encodes CASSSGQGLYGYTF.

In this sample, this clone turned up a few times. J is TRBJ2-7 and V is TRBV7-2; no firm D call. The V end lost 4 bases, the J end lost 2 bases, and 12 bases lay between the germline ends. The CDR3 has 14 amino acids. Germline CDR1 and CDR2: SGHTA and FQGNSA. The CDR3 DNA reads TGTGCCAGCAGCTCGCACGCCCTAGCCTACGAGCAGTACTTC. Translation: CASSSHALAYEQYF.

The rearrangement links TRBV19 to TRBJ2-6; 13 nucleotides line up with TRBD2. Trimming at V came to 3 bases and at J to 0 bases, leaving 5 bases not matched to a gene. The CDR3 has 19 residues. Germline CDR1 is LNHDA and CDR2 is SQIVND (reference sequence). The CDR3 sequence is CASSIMTSGGTSGANVLTF. Written as DNA, the CDR3 is TGTGCCAGTAGTATTATGACTAGCGGGGGGACCTCTGGGGCCAACGTCCTGACTTTC.

The V and J genes are TRBV9 and TRBJ2-1, with D perhaps given as TRBD1 or TRBD2 (5 bases each). Trimming pared 4 bases from V and 10 bases from J, leaving 18 bases between. The V gene's germline CDR1 is SGDLS and CDR2 YYNGEE. This CDR3 is 14 amino acids long. DNA for the CDR3: TGTGCCAGCAGCCCAGCCGAGGGGCGCAGGGAGCAGTTCTTC. Amino acids: CASSPAEGRREQFF.

The V and J genes are TRBV7-9 and TRBJ1-2; D perhaps matches TRBD1 (6 bases). Deletions cut 5 bases from V and 0 bases from J, with 10 bases between. Germline CDR1 SEHNR, CDR2 FQNEAQ (reference sequence). CDR3 length equals 14 residues. CDR3 nucleotide sequence: TGTGCCAGCAGCCGCCGGACAGCTAACTATGGCTACACCTTC. Translation gives CASSRRTANYGYTF.

The chain carries TRBV5-5 and TRBJ1-2; 7 nucleotides line up with TRBD1. CDR3 size: 14 residues. V lost 0 bases, J lost 4 bases, and 3 bases stayed unmatched. Looked up from germline, CDR1 is SGHKS and CDR2 is YYEKEE (reference sequence). The CDR3 here is CASSLGQGGYGYTF. Written as DNA, the CDR3 is TGTGCCAGCAGCTTGGGGCAGGGGGGCTATGGCTACACCTTC.

V gene TRBV6-2 or TRBV6-3 combines with J gene TRBJ2-4; D is unresolved. V dropped 2 bases and J dropped 3 bases, with 14 bases sitting between them. From germline, CDR1 is MNHEY and CDR2 SVGEGT. The CDR3 is 16 amino acids. Written as DNA, the CDR3 is TGTGCCAGCAGTTACAGGGCCGCCTCGGGCAAAAACATTCAGTACTTC. It is translated as CASSYRAASGKNIQYF.

The chain recombines TRBV3-1 (or the pseudogene TRBV3-2) with TRBJ1-2; weak D call: TRBD1 (6 bases). Germline CDR1 and CDR2: LGHDT and YNNKEL (reference sequence). V was cut by 4 bases and J by 2 bases, with 8 bases left in between. This CDR3 comprises 13 residues. CDR3 region: CASSPQGNYGYTF. In nucleotides, the CDR3 is TGTGCCAGCAGCCCTCAGGGGAACTATGGCTACACCTTC.

CDR3 DNA sequence: TGTGCCAGCAGCGTAGGGAGTAGGGACTATGGCTACACCTTC. It codes for CASSVGSRDYGYTF. This rearrangement joins TRBV9 to TRBJ1-2; D call uncertain. V gave up 0 bases and J gave up 3 bases, with 9 bases separating them. Germline-derived CDR1 and CDR2 are SGDLS and YYNGEE. The CDR3 consists of 14 residues.

The rearrangement links TRBV6-4 to TRBJ2-2; TRBD2 is a possible D gene (5 bases). Germline V gene lookup returns CDR1 MRHNA and CDR2 SNTAGT. Trimming pared 2 bases from V and 7 bases from J, leaving 8 bases between. CDR3 length: 13 residues. In nucleotides, the CDR3 is TGTGCCAGCAGTGACGAGAGGGACGGGGAGCTGTTTTTT. This encodes CASSDERDGELFF.

The rearrangement links TRBV29-1 to TRBJ1-2, with 7 bases identical to TRBD1. Germline CDR1 SQVTM, CDR2 ANQGSEA. Trimming removed 0 bases from V and 1 base from J; junction bases left unmatched: 5. The CDR3 spans 15 residues. As DNA, the CDR3 is TGCAGCGTTGAAGATCTGGGGGACAGTAACTATGGCTACACCTTC. It codes for CSVEDLGDSNYGYTF.

The CDR3 sequence is CASSVGTNYGYTF. CDR3 DNA sequence: TGTGCCAGCAGTGTGGGGACCAACTATGGCTACACCTTC. The J gene is TRBJ1-2, the V gene TRBV2; the D gene is possibly TRBD1 (5 bases). Germline V gives CDR1 SNHLY, CDR2 FYNNEI. V was cut by 4 bases and J by 2 bases, with 8 bases left in between. The CDR3 is made up of 13 amino acids.

The CDR3 bases are TGTGCCAGCAGCTTGACGGCTTGGGGATCCTACGAGCAGTACTTC. As protein: CASSLTAWGSYEQYF. This chain joins TRBV5-6 and TRBJ2-7; unclear D gene. Germline V lookup: CDR1 SGHDT, CDR2 YYEEEE. The CDR3 is 15 amino acids. With 1 base removed from V and 1 base from J, the gap between germline ends came to 12 bases. Filled out from reference TRBV5-6 and TRBJ2-7, the complete variable domain reads DAGVTQSPTHLIKTRGQQVTLRCSPKSGHDTVSWYQQALGQGPQFIFQYYEEEERQRGNFPDRFSGHQFPNYSSELNVNALLLGDSALYLCASSLTAWGSYEQYFGPGTRLTVT.

The chain recombines TRBV2 with TRBJ1-2, with D perhaps matching TRBD1 (5 bases). The CDR3 is made up of 14 amino acids. The V end lost 3 bases, the J end lost 2 bases, and 10 bases lay between the germline ends. Germline V lookup: CDR1 SNHLY, CDR2 FYNNEI. CDR3 DNA sequence: TGTGCCAGCAGTGACCAGGGCGCAAACTATGGCTACACCTTC. It yields the protein CASSDQGANYGYTF. The complete variable domain, with remaining parts taken from reference TRBV2 and TRBJ1-2, reads EPEVTQTPSHQVTQMGQEVILRCVPISNHLYFYWYRQILGQKVEFLVSFYNNEISEKSEIFDDQFSVERPDGSNFTLKIRSTKLEDSAMYFCASSDQGANYGYTFGSGTRLTVV.

The chain recombines TRBV4-3 with TRBJ1-4; D is ambiguous. Trimming took 0 bases from V and 4 from J, leaving 12 bases between them. This CDR3 region has 16 residues. Germline V gene lookup returns CDR1 LGHNA and CDR2 YSLEER. CDR3 DNA: TGCGCCAGCAGCCAAGATTGGGGTCTAATTAATGAAAAACTGTTTTTT. This codes for CASSQDWGLINEKLFF.

The rearrangement links TRBV6-1 to TRBJ2-5; D ambiguous. CDR1 is MNHNS, CDR2 SASEGT, per germline. Trimming took 1 base from V and 7 from J, leaving 10 bases between them. This CDR3 contains 13 residues. The CDR3 bases are TGTGCCAGCAGTGAAGGTGGCGGCCGGACCCAGTACTTC. As protein: CASSEGGGRTQYF.

With respect to this clone: One end of the junction varies from germline; a read error may be responsible. This chain links TRBV4-1 with TRBJ1-1, with 9 bases fitting TRBD1. The CDR3 has 15 amino acids. Germline V CDR1 and CDR2: MGHRA, YSYEKL. CDR3 in amino acids: CASSKETGGNTEAFF. CDR3 nucleotide sequence: TGCGCCAGCAGCAAAGAGACAGGGGGGAACACTGAAGCTTTCTTT.

J is TRBJ2-7 and V is TRBV5-1, with 10 bases that match TRBD2. The CDR3 is made up of 15 amino acids. Germline CDR1 is SGHRS and CDR2 is YFSETQ. V gave up 5 bases and J gave up 4 bases; unmatched junction bases: 9. The CDR3, as DNA: TGCGCCAGCAGAGGCCTAGCGGGAGTAGGGTACGAGCAGTACTTC. It yields the protein CASRGLAGVGYEQYF.

The rearrangement joins TRBV6-1 to TRBJ1-5; D remains unclear. Trimming removed 0 bases from V and 0 bases from J, with 12 bases in between. Germline V CDR1 and CDR2: MNHNS, SASEGT. This CDR3 contains 17 residues. CDR3 sequence (DNA): TGTGCCAGCAGTGAAGCGCTTCACAGCAGTAGCAATCAGCCCCAGCATTTT. It encodes CASSEALHSSSNQPQHF.

V is TRBV4-1 and J is TRBJ1-2; D may be TRBD1 (5 bases). The V end was cut by 4 bases, the J end by 4 bases, with 13 bases between. The CDR3 is made up of 14 amino acids. Per the germline V gene, CDR1 is MGHRA and CDR2 is YSYEKL. The CDR3 reads CASSRTTGTYGYTF. CDR3 coding DNA: TGCGCCAGCAGCCGGACAACAGGTACCTATGGCTACACCTTC.

The sample holds one count of this clone. The rearrangement joins TRBV4-2 to TRBJ1-2, with no clear D. This CDR3 comprises 16 residues. Germline V lookup: CDR1 LGHNA, CDR2 YNFKEQ. V gave up 0 bases and J gave up 0 bases, with 11 bases separating them. The CDR3 coding sequence is TGTGCCAGCAGCCAAGATATAACGTCAGCTAACTATGGCTACACCTTC. This sequence encodes CASSQDITSANYGYTF.

The chain combines TRBV5-1 with TRBJ1-1, with TRBD1 identical over 8 bases. With 2 bases clipped from V and 1 base from J, the junction kept 4 bases outside the gene matches. Germline V gene data show CDR1 as SGHRS and CDR2 as YFSETQ. The CDR3 is 15 amino acids. CDR3 protein: CASSFQGAQNTEAFF. The CDR3 DNA is TGCGCCAGCAGCTTTCAGGGGGCGCAGAACACTGAAGCTTTCTTT.